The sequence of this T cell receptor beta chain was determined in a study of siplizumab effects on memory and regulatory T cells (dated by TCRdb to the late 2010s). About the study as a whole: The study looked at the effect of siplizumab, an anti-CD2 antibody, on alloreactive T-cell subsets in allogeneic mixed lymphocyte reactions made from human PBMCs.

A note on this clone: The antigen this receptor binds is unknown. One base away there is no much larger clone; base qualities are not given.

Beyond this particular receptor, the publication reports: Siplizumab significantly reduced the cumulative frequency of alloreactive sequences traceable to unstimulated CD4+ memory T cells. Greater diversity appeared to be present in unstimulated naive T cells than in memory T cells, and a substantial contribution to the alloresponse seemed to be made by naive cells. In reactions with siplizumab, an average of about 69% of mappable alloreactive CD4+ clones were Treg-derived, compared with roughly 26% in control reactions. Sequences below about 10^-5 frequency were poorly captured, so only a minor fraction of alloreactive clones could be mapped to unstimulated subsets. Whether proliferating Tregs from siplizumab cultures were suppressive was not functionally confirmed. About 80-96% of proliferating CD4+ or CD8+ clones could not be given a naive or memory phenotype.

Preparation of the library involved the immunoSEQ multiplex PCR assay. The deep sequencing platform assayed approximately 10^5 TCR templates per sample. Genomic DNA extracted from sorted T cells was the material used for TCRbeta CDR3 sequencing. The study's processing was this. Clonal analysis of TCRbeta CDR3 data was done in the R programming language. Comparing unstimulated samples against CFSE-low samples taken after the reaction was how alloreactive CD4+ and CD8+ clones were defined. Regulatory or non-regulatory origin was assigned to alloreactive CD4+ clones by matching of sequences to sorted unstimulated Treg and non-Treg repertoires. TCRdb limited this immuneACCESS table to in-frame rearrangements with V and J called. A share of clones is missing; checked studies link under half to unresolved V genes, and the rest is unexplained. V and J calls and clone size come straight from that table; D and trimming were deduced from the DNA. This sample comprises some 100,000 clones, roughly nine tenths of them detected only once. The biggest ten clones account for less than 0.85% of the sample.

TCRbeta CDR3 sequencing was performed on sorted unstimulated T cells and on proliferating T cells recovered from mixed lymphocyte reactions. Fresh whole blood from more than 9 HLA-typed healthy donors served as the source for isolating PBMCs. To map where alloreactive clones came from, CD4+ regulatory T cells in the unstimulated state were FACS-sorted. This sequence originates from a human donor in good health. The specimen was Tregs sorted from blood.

CDR3 reads: CARGTPNTYEQYF. In nucleotide form, the sequence is TGTGCCAGGGGGACACCAAACACCTACGAGCAGTACTTC. The sequence links TRBV2 to TRBJ2-7, and perhaps TRBD1 as D gene, on 6 matching bases. A distance of 14 bases separates the germline ends of V and J, which lose 9 bases and 2 bases respectively. CDR1 SNHLY and CDR2 FYNNEI are derived from the germline V gene. From the cysteine up to the phenylalanine, the CDR3 has a length of 13 residues. Only the CDR3 DNA stays, 39 bases, in frame from base 1.